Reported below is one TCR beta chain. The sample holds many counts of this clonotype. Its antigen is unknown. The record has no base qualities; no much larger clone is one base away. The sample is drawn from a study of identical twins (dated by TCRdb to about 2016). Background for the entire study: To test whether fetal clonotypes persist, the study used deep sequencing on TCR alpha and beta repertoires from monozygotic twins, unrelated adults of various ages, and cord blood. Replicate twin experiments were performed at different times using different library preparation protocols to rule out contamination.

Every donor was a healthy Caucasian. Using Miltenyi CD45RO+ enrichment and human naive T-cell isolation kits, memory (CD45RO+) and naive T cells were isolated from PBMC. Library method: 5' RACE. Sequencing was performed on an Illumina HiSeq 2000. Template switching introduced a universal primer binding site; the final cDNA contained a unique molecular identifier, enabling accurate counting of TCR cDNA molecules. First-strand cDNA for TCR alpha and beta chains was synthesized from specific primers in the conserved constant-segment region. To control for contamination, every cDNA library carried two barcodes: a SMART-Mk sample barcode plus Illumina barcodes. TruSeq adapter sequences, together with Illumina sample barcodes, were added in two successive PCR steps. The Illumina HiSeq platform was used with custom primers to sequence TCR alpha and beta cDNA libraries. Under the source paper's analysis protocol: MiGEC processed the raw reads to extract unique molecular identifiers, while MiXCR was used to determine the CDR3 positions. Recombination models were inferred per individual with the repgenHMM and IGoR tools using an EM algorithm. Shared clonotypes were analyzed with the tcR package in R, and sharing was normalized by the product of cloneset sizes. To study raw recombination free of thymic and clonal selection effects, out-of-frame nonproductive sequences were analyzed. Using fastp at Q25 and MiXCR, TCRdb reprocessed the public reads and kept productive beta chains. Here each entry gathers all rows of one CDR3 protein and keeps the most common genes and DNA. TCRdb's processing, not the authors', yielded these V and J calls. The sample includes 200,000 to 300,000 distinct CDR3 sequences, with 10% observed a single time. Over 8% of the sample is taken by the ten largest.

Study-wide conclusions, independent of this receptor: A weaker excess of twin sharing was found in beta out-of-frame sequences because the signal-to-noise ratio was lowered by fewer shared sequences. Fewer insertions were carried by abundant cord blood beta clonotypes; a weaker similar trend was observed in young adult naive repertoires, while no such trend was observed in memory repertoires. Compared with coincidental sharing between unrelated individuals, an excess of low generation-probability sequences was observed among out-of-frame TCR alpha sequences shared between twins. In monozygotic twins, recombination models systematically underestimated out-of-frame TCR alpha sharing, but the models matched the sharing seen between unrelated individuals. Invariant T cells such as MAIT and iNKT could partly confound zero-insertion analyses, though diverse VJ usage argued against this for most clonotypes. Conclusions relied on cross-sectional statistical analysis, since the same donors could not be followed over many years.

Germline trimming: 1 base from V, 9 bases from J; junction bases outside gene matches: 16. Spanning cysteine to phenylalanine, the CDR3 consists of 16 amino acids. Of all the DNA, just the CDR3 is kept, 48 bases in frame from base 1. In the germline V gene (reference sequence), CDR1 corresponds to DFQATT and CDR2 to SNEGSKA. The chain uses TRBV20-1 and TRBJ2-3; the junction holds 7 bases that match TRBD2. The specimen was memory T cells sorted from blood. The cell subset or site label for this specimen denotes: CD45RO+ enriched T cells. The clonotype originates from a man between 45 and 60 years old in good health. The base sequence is TGCAGTGCTAGAGGTCCCACCGGGCGGGAGTCTTTGACGCAGTATTTT. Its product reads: CSARGPTGRESLTQYF.